The clone carrying this T cell receptor beta chain appeared many times. Its antigen remains unidentified. V was clipped by 5 bases and J by 2 bases, with 15 bases between them. Germline values: CDR1 MRHNA, CDR2 SNTAGT. CDR3 length equals 16 residues. This specimen comes from a study of T-cell memory formation after mild COVID-19. On the study more broadly: TCR clusters were largely donor specific.

5'RACE with constant-segment primers built TCRalpha and TCRbeta cDNA libraries with UMIs. TCRdb independently ran MiXCR on the 5' RACE reads; one entry per CDR3 protein. The sample carries approximately 290,000 distinct CDR3 sequences, approximately 8.4% recorded once. Findings and caveats of the study: In pre-infection memory, a portion of responding clones appeared, which suggested that cross-reactive memory joined. Contracting CD4+ clones sat mainly in CM and EM; CD8+ in EMRA.

The specimen was PBMCs or a T cell subset sorted from them (not recorded which). V is TRBV6-4 and J is TRBJ2-2; D call uncertain. The receptor's source is a man aged 18 to 29 who had mild COVID-19 (a few samples of this study predate the infection). Cell type and time point are not known. DNA for the CDR3: TGTGCCAGCAGTCTAAGGTTCCCCCCTAACACCGGGGAGCTGTTTTTT. This translates into CASSLRFPPNTGELFF.